Listed here are 14 T cell receptor beta chains from one sample, sequenced in a study of T cells expressing NK-cell markers. Reprocessing the 5' RACE reads, TCRdb reports a single entry for every CDR3 protein and omits DNA. This listing includes roughly 390,000 distinct CDR3 sequences. Sequencing used blood T cells: a sorted CD56 or NKG2C T cell subset, CD4+ or CD8+ T cells, or bulk PBMC T cells (not recorded which). The receptors were gathered from a woman between 45 and 60 years old in good health.

The V call is TRBV6-1, the J call TRBJ2-1; TCRdb proposes TRBD1, but this gene call is untestable without DNA. This CDR3 has 15 residues. CDR1 and CDR2 from the germline V gene are MNHNS and SASEGT. The CDR3 protein is CAVRQVRGPPNEQFF.

This rearrangement joins TRBV19 to TRBJ2-5; TCRdb gives TRBD1 as the D gene, but with no DNA this cannot be confirmed. Germline CDR1 is LNHDA and CDR2 is SQIVND (reference sequence). CDR3 size: 14 residues. The CDR3 here is CASSIAPRGETQYF.

V gene TRBV20-1 combines with J gene TRBJ2-7; TCRdb's D call, TRBD2, is unchecked because there is no DNA. The CDR3 totals 14 residues. Germline values: CDR1 DFQATT, CDR2 SNEGSKA (reference sequence). CDR3 in amino acids: CSARDQEVDYEQYF.

This chain links TRBV20-1 with TRBJ2-7. CDR3 size: 14 residues. In germline, CDR1 is DFQATT, CDR2 SNEGSKA (reference sequence). The CDR3 is CSANRESEIGEQYF.

The chain combines TRBV5-1 with TRBJ2-1. The CDR3 covers 16 residues. CDR1 and CDR2 (germline): SGHRS, YFSETQ. This chain's CDR3 is CASSHLRGHFFNEQFF.

The chain has TRBV27 and TRBJ1-2. Germline CDR1 reads MNHEY; CDR2 reads SMNVEV (reference sequence). The CDR3 is 14 residues long. The CDR3 reads CASSSDLPTDGYTF.

The chain combines TRBV5-6 with TRBJ2-1; the D call from TCRdb, TRBD2, cannot be confirmed without DNA. From germline, CDR1 is SGHDT and CDR2 YYEEEE. This CDR3 contains 15 residues. The CDR3: CASSSAGLPNNEQFF.

The rearrangement links TRBV7-3 to TRBJ1-1; the D call of TRBD1 rests on TCRdb alone, since no DNA is present to check it. CDR3 length: 15 amino acids. Germline V CDR1 and CDR2: SGHTA, FQGTGA. CDR3 protein: CASSYSSGVGTEAFF.

CDR3 loop: CASSFDRTSGNTIYF. V gene TRBV12-3 or TRBV12-4 combines with J gene TRBJ1-3. CDR3 length equals 15 residues.

The rearrangement joins TRBV14 to TRBJ2-1; TCRdb's assignment of TRBD2 cannot be checked, as there is no DNA. Germline CDR1 is SGHDN and CDR2 is FVKESK. The CDR3 covers 14 residues. This CDR3 reads CASSQVGRSNEQFF.

V and J are TRBV15 and TRBJ2-5; TCRdb outputs TRBD1, but without DNA this stays unchecked. Looked up from germline, CDR1 is LNHNV and CDR2 is YYDKDF (reference sequence). The CDR3 sequence is 16 residues long. This CDR3 reads CATSRGDSPLVETQYF.

This chain joins TRBV20-1 and TRBJ1-4. The CDR3 contains 14 residues. The germline gives CDR1 DFQATT, CDR2 SNEGSKA (reference sequence). Here the CDR3 reads CSARGGQGREKLFF.

The CDR3 sequence is CASSLGYGGNIQYF. The rearrangement uses TRBV11-3 and TRBJ2-4. CDR3 length: 14 amino acids. The germline V gene has CDR1 SGHNT and CDR2 YENEEA.

This rearrangement joins TRBV27 to TRBJ2-1; no DNA is available, so the TRBD1 call from TCRdb remains unchecked. The CDR3 covers 18 residues. CDR1 and CDR2 (germline): MNHEY, SMNVEV (reference sequence). The CDR3 reads CASSLFGTGWTSYNEQFF.